One sample yielded the 21 T cell receptor beta chains listed below, sequenced in a study of T cell changes during pregnancy in multiple sclerosis. Produced via immunoSEQ multiplex PCR; TCRdb's table is partial and in-frame only. The data hold around 57,000 clones, with around 92% observed a single time. Source: CD4+ T cells from peripheral blood mononuclear cells, taken in the third trimester of pregnancy. The receptor source for this set is a female donor with multiple sclerosis, enrolled in a pregnancy study.

The rearrangement uses TRBV27 and TRBJ1-5; tentatively, D is TRBD1 (6 bases). Germline CDR1 MNHEY, CDR2 SMNVEV (reference sequence). The CDR3 totals 14 residues. Trimming stripped 3 bases from V and 11 bases from J, with 17 bases between. The CDR3 protein is CASSFDRSSGAQHF. CDR3 in DNA: TGTGCCAGCAGTTTTGACAGGTCCTCTGGGGCCCAGCATTTT.

The rearrangement links TRBV18 to TRBJ2-1, with 12 bases aligning to TRBD1. In germline, CDR1 is KGHSH, CDR2 LQKENI. Trimming at V came to 3 bases and at J to 0 bases, leaving 6 bases not matched to a gene. The CDR3 loop spans 18 amino acids. In DNA form, the CDR3 reads TGTGCCAGCTCACCGGGGACAGGGGGCCCACCCTCCTACAATGAGCAGTTCTTC. Its protein is CASSPGTGGPPSYNEQFF.

This rearrangement joins TRBV2 to TRBJ2-5, with D tentatively TRBD2 (5 bases). The length of the CDR3 is 12 residues. From germline, CDR1 is SNHLY and CDR2 FYNNEI. With 4 bases removed from V and 5 bases from J, the gap between germline ends came to 8 bases. DNA of the CDR3: TGTGCCAGCAGTGGAGGAGGCGAGACCCAGTACTTC. Translation: CASSGGGETQYF.

The chain links TRBV7-2 to TRBJ2-1; D is unresolved. There are 15 residues in the CDR3. Germline-derived CDR1 and CDR2 are SGHTA and FQGNSA. The V end lost 1 base, the J end lost 0 bases, and 7 bases lay between the germline ends. The CDR3 nucleotides are TGTGCCAGCAGCTTAGACGCGGTCTCCTACAATGAGCAGTTCTTC. As protein: CASSLDAVSYNEQFF.

V and J are TRBV18 and TRBJ2-7; D remains unclear. This CDR3 is built from 12 residues. From germline, CDR1 is KGHSH and CDR2 LQKENI. V dropped 2 bases and J dropped 6 bases, with 8 bases sitting between them. CDR3 bases: TGTGCCAGCTCACCAGGTGAGCCCGAGCAGTACTTC. Translating gives CASSPGEPEQYF.

The gene calls are TRBV6-5 and TRBJ2-2; possible D gene TRBD1, 5 bases. Deletions cut 6 bases from V and 5 bases from J, with 10 bases between. This CDR3 region has 13 residues. CDR1 and CDR2 from the germline V gene are MNHEY and SVGAGI. The CDR3, as DNA: TGTGCCAGCAGGAGACAGCCGACCGGGGAGCTGTTTTTT. This encodes CASRRQPTGELFF.

The V and J genes are TRBV14 and TRBJ1-1; 8 bases line up with TRBD1. The CDR3 has 15 amino acids. The J segment lost 5 bases and the V segment lost 4 bases, leaving 9 bases of the junction unmatched. Germline CDR1 reads SGHDN; CDR2 reads FVKESK. CDR3 in amino acids: CASSRNRGGMTEAFF. The CDR3 region has the DNA TGTGCCAGCAGCCGCAACAGGGGGGGTATGACTGAAGCTTTCTTT. The variable domain in full, with the rest retrieved from reference TRBV14 and TRBJ1-1, is EAGVTQFPSHSVIEKGQTVTLRCDPISGHDNLYWYRRVMGKEIKFLLHFVKESKQDESGMPNNRFLAERTGGTYSTLKVQPAELEDSGVYFCASSRNRGGMTEAFFGQGTRLTVV.

The V call is TRBV14, the J call TRBJ2-2, with D perhaps matching TRBD2 (6 bases). From germline, CDR1 is SGHDN and CDR2 FVKESK. Trimming removed 5 bases at V and 7 bases at J, with 11 bases between. This CDR3 region has 13 residues. CDR3 nucleotide sequence: TGTGCCAGCAGCGGACTCGGGGGCGGGGAGCTGTTTTTT. Translated: CASSGLGGGELFF.

This clone was detected once. The chain has TRBV6-6 and TRBJ2-7; TRBD1 matches 10 bases. The CDR3 is 13 residues long. Germline assignment: CDR1 MNHNY and CDR2 SVGAGI (reference sequence). The junction had 6 bases not matched to a gene; V was cut back by 6 bases and J by 7 bases. The CDR3 DNA is TGTGCCAGCAGCCGACAGGGGGCGGGAGAGCAGTACTTC. Translating it yields CASSRQGAGEQYF.

The chain employs TRBV2 and TRBJ1-1, with D perhaps TRBD1 (6 bases). V was pared by 8 bases and J by 3 bases, with 16 bases between. Germline V CDR1 and CDR2: SNHLY, FYNNEI. This CDR3 contains 14 residues. CDR3 sequence: CASGALQGDTEAFF. The CDR3, as DNA: TGTGCCAGCGGGGCTTTACAGGGAGACACTGAAGCTTTCTTT.

V usage is TRBV30 and J usage is TRBJ2-1; 7 bases match TRBD2. This CDR3 region has 16 residues. The junction had 15 bases not matched to a gene; V was cut back by 2 bases and J by 8 bases. CDR1 GTSNPN and CDR2 SVGIG come from the germline V gene (reference sequence). CDR3 loop: CAWSLAGVLRDDEQFF. Here the CDR3 DNA reads TGTGCCTGGAGTCTGGCGGGAGTTTTGCGCGATGATGAGCAGTTCTTC.

The rearrangement joins TRBV6-6 to TRBJ2-1, with TRBD2 identical over 9 bases. This CDR3 region has 15 residues. With 4 bases clipped from V and 7 bases from J, the junction kept 8 bases outside the gene matches. Germline V lookup: CDR1 MNHNY, CDR2 SVGAGI (reference sequence). The CDR3 region is CASSLAGVFGNEQFF. The CDR3 region has the DNA TGTGCCAGCAGTTTAGCGGGAGTCTTCGGGAATGAGCAGTTCTTC.

This clone turned up a few times. The chain recombines TRBV9 with TRBJ1-3; D ambiguous. The CDR3 consists of 13 residues. Trimming took off 6 bases at V and 2 bases at J, with 9 bases between the two ends. Germline V CDR1 and CDR2: SGDLS, YYNGEE. DNA for the CDR3: TGTGCCAGCACACACCCGCCTGGAAACACCATATATTTT. This sequence encodes CASTHPPGNTIYF.

V usage is TRBV10-3 and J usage is TRBJ2-7; 8 nucleotides match TRBD1. In germline, CDR1 is ENHRY, CDR2 SYGVKD. V dropped 8 bases and J dropped 3; count of bases not matched to a gene: 6. The CDR3 covers 13 residues. The CDR3, as DNA: TGTGCCATCGCCCCGGACAGGGTCTACGAGCAGTACTTC. Translating gives CAIAPDRVYEQYF.

The chain employs TRBV6-1 and TRBJ2-7; 9 positions match TRBD1. In germline, CDR1 is MNHNS, CDR2 SASEGT. Germline trimming cut 4 bases from V and 6 bases from J; bases unmatched to any gene: 16. This CDR3 contains 17 residues. CDR3 in amino acids: CASSVFSLGQGAGEQYF. For the CDR3, the DNA is TGTGCCAGCAGTGTCTTCAGTTTGGGACAGGGTGCGGGCGAGCAGTACTTC.

The V gene is TRBV19, the J gene TRBJ1-2; TRBD1 agrees at 9 bases. The CDR3 is made up of 14 amino acids. V lost 9 bases, J lost 7 bases, and 12 bases stayed unmatched. Germline CDR1 and CDR2: LNHDA and SQIVND (reference sequence). CDR3 sequence reads: CASSPDRGERGYTF. As DNA, the CDR3 is TGTGCCAGCAGCCCGGACAGGGGAGAGCGTGGCTACACCTTC.

The V gene is TRBV5-1, the J gene TRBJ1-1, with unresolved D. V lost 2 bases to trimming and J lost 3 bases, with 11 bases between them. Germline V gives CDR1 SGHRS, CDR2 YFSETQ. The CDR3 consists of 14 residues. The CDR3 reads CASSFYGEDTEAFF. CDR3 nucleotides: TGCGCCAGCAGCTTTTACGGTGAAGACACTGAAGCTTTCTTT.

CDR3 DNA: TGTGCCAGTACCTTCGGGACAGGGGAGGGAAAACTGTTTTTT. Its translation is CASTFGTGEGKLFF. The J gene is TRBJ1-4, the V gene TRBV19; 10 positions agree with TRBD1. V dropped 7 bases and J dropped 10; count of bases not matched to a gene: 9. The length of the CDR3 is 14 residues. Germline CDR1 LNHDA, CDR2 SQIVND (reference sequence).

The J gene is TRBJ2-3, the V gene TRBV5-1; 8 positions agree with TRBD2. V trimming: 1 base; J trimming: 6 bases; junction bases outside the gene matches: 10. The CDR3 sequence is 16 residues long. CDR1 SGHRS and CDR2 YFSETQ come from the germline V gene. Here the CDR3 reads CASSLSGGSVRDTQYF. The CDR3, as DNA: TGCGCCAGCAGCTTGAGCGGGGGATCGGTTCGGGATACGCAGTATTTT.

V and J are TRBV6-1 and TRBJ1-6, with 7 bases fitting TRBD1. V dropped 5 bases and J dropped 8; count of bases not matched to a gene: 9. This CDR3 has 15 residues. The germline CDR1 and CDR2 sequences are MNHNS and SASEGT. The CDR3 bases are TGTGCCAGCAGTTTGACAGGGACAATAGATTCACCCCTCCACTTT. It translates to CASSLTGTIDSPLHF.

CDR3 bases: TGTGCCAGCTCACTCACGTCCGGGACAGGGGCCTTCGAGCAGTACTTC. It codes for CASSLTSGTGAFEQYF. V gene TRBV18 combines with J gene TRBJ2-7; 10 bases fit TRBD1. Trimming cost V 4 bases and J 6 bases; bases outside gene matches: 12. The CDR3 loop spans 16 amino acids. Looked up from germline, CDR1 is KGHSH and CDR2 is LQKENI. The variable domain in full, with the rest retrieved from reference TRBV18 and TRBJ2-7, is NAGVMQNPRHLVRRRGQEARLRCSPMKGHSHVYWYRQLPEEGLKFMVYLQKENIIDESGMPKERFSAEFPKEGPSILRIQQVVRGDSAAYFCASSLTSGTGAFEQYFGPGTRLTVT.